The 20 T cell receptor beta chains given below trace back to one sample, sequenced in a study of cytotoxic CD8 clonotypes in ibrutinib-treated CLL. Repertoires were generated with immunoSEQ multiplex PCR, while TCRdb's copy carries only in-frame clones and drops some. Counted here are about 9,200 clones, over 55% occurring once; the ten biggest clones make up around a sixth. Sample: PBMCs, taken before ibrutinib treatment. These receptor sequences come from a human donor with chronic lymphocytic leukemia.

This chain uses TRBV6-6 with TRBJ2-1; 7 nucleotides line up with TRBD1. The germline gives CDR1 MNHNY, CDR2 SVGAGI (reference sequence). Trimming at V came to 4 bases and at J to 3 bases, leaving 3 bases not matched to a gene. The CDR3 extends over 14 amino acids. CDR3 sequence reads: CASSLQGFYNEQFF. CDR3 DNA sequence: TGTGCCAGCAGTTTACAGGGGTTCTACAATGAGCAGTTCTTC.

The rearrangement links TRBV10-3 to TRBJ1-2, with TRBD1 as a possible D gene (5 bases). This CDR3 is built from 14 residues. V lost 2 bases and J 4 bases, leaving 11 bases between the germline ends. Germline CDR1 reads ENHRY; CDR2 reads SYGVKD. The CDR3 loop is CAISEERQLYGYTF. The CDR3 DNA reads TGTGCCATCAGTGAGGAAAGACAGCTCTATGGCTACACCTTC.

The chain carries TRBV11-2 and TRBJ2-3, with TRBD2 matching 8 bases. The CDR3 is 14 residues long. CDR1 and CDR2 from the germline V gene are SGHAT and FQNNGV. Trimming cost V 7 bases and J 3 bases; bases outside gene matches: 6. The CDR3 loop is CASTAGLVTDTQYF. The DNA for the CDR3 is TGTGCCAGCACCGCGGGACTAGTAACAGATACGCAGTATTTT.

A single count supports this clone. The chain is built from TRBV19 and TRBJ2-7; 11 bases fit TRBD2. The CDR3 is 15 residues long. J was trimmed by 3 bases and V by 4 bases; bases with no gene match: 5. The V gene's germline CDR1 is LNHDA and CDR2 SQIVND (reference sequence). CDR3 sequence (DNA): TGTGCCAGTAGTAGACTAGCGGGACCCATCTACGAGCAGTACTTC. Translation: CASSRLAGPIYEQYF.

This clone appeared a few times. The chain uses TRBV27 and TRBJ2-3; possible D gene TRBD2, 6 bases. The CDR3 loop spans 14 amino acids. Germline CDR1 and CDR2: MNHEY and SMNVEV (reference sequence). V was cut by 6 bases and J by 2 bases, with 12 bases left in between. CDR3 residues: CASSQTRNTDTQYF. In DNA, the CDR3 is TGTGCCAGCAGCCAGACTAGGAACACAGATACGCAGTATTTT.

This chain joins TRBV2 and TRBJ2-1, with D perhaps TRBD2 (5 bases). The CDR3 spans 14 residues. Trimming took off 5 bases at V and 2 bases at J, with 10 bases between the two ends. The V gene's germline CDR1 is SNHLY and CDR2 FYNNEI. CDR3 sequence reads: CASSTERTYNEQFF. The CDR3 DNA follows: TGTGCCAGCAGTACCGAGCGGACCTACAATGAGCAGTTCTTC.

V and J are TRBV19 and TRBJ1-2; no firm D call. Germline values: CDR1 LNHDA, CDR2 SQIVND (reference sequence). This CDR3 region has 12 residues. The V gene lost 1 base and the J gene lost 2 bases, with 2 bases spanning the gap. CDR3 nucleotide sequence: TGTGCCAGTAGTATAGTGAACTATGGCTACACCTTC. Amino acids: CASSIVNYGYTF.

This chain joins TRBV27 and TRBJ1-2, with D hard to call. Trimming took off 5 bases at V and 1 base at J, with 11 bases between the two ends. CDR1 and CDR2 (germline): MNHEY, SMNVEV (reference sequence). The CDR3 covers 14 residues. The CDR3 DNA is TGTGCCAGCAGTCCCCGGGATTATAACTATGGCTACACCTTC. As protein: CASSPRDYNYGYTF.

In this sample, this clone turned up a few times. V is TRBV30 and J is TRBJ1-6, with D hard to call. The CDR3 runs to 13 residues. Germline CDR1 reads GTSNPN; CDR2 reads SVGIG (reference sequence). V lost 3 bases and J lost 9, with 12 bases in between. The CDR3 DNA reads as TGTGCCTGGAGCCCACGTTGGGGTTCACCCCTCCACTTT. Its translation: CAWSPRWGSPLHF.

As regards this clone: Possible read error: a much larger clone is one base away. Other nucleotide sequences in the sample specify the same CDR3. The V call is TRBV9, the J call TRBJ2-5; a possible D gene is TRBD1 (6 bases). The length of the CDR3 is 14 residues. The germline V gene encodes CDR1 SGDLS and CDR2 YYNGEE. CDR3 region: CASSVGQGRETQYF. The CDR3 DNA sequence: TGCGCCAGCAGCGTGGGACAAGGGAGAGAGACCCAGTACTTC.

The chain uses TRBV6-6 and TRBJ1-2; D may be TRBD1 (5 bases). Germline CDR1 MNHNY, CDR2 SVGAGI (reference sequence). The V gene lost 1 base and the J gene lost 7 bases, with 16 bases spanning the gap. The CDR3 is made up of 15 amino acids. The CDR3 DNA follows: TGTGCCAGCAGTTACTACCCGGCAGGGATCGGTGGCTACACCTTC. Amino acid sequence: CASSYYPAGIGGYTF.

There are a few counts of this clone. This rearrangement joins TRBV6-1 to TRBJ2-3; maybe TRBD1 (6 bases). The CDR3 has 16 residues. Germline V gene sequence: CDR1 MNHNS, CDR2 SASEGT. V lost 0 bases and J lost 4, with 14 bases in between. In DNA, the CDR3 is TGTGCCAGCAGTGAAGCAGGGGGAGTCAGGTCAGATACGCAGTATTTT. Its protein is CASSEAGGVRSDTQYF.

The chain combines TRBV7-6 with TRBJ1-6; D may be TRBD1 (5 bases). Trimming took 5 bases from V and 7 from J, leaving 12 bases between them. The germline CDR1 and CDR2 sequences are SGHVS and FNYEAQ. The CDR3 contains 14 residues. CDR3 residues: CASSPMGPNSPLHF. CDR3 nucleotides: TGTGCCAGCAGCCCAATGGGGCCAAATTCACCCCTCCACTTT.

V gene TRBV18 combines with J gene TRBJ2-5; D remains ambiguous. V lost 3 bases, J lost 5 bases, and 7 bases lay in between. The germline gives CDR1 KGHSH, CDR2 LQKENI. This CDR3 has 12 amino acids. CDR3 sequence (DNA): TGTGCCAGCTCACCGGGTGGGGAGACCCAGTACTTC. Protein product: CASSPGGETQYF.

This chain links TRBV2 with TRBJ1-5; D is ambiguous. The V gene's germline CDR1 is SNHLY and CDR2 FYNNEI. The CDR3 runs 12 residues. The germline V and J ends were trimmed by 5 bases and 5 bases, with 7 bases remaining between them. DNA of the CDR3: TGTGCCAGCAGTCCTGATGATCAGCCCCAGCATTTT. Residues: CASSPDDQPQHF.

This clone has a handful of counts. This rearrangement joins TRBV5-1 to TRBJ1-6; D unresolved. The germline V gene encodes CDR1 SGHRS and CDR2 YFSETQ. The V end was cut by 2 bases, the J end by 0 bases, with 6 bases between. The CDR3 extends over 15 amino acids. CDR3 nucleotides: TGCGCCAGCAGCTTCGGCAGCTCCTATAATTCACCCCTCCACTTT. Translating it yields CASSFGSSYNSPLHF.

V gene TRBV27 combines with J gene TRBJ1-2; possible D gene TRBD1, 6 bases. The CDR3 totals 17 residues. V was pared by 2 bases and J by 4 bases, with 20 bases between. The germline V gene has CDR1 MNHEY and CDR2 SMNVEV (reference sequence). The CDR3 DNA sequence: TGTGCCAGCAGTTTAAGGGGACAAGGATGGGATGGCTATGGCTACACCTTC. It is translated as CASSLRGQGWDGYGYTF.

The CDR3 protein is CASSLGGTYEQYF. The CDR3, as DNA: TGTGCCAGCAGCTTAGGAGGGACCTACGAGCAGTACTTC. This chain joins TRBV7-6 and TRBJ2-5; possible D gene TRBD2, 5 bases. The last part of the DNA fits TRBJ2-7 better; the J call may be wrong. CDR1 and CDR2 (germline): SGHVS, FNYEAQ. The CDR3 sequence is 13 residues long.

The V and J genes are TRBV6-5 and TRBJ2-1; perhaps TRBD1 as D (6 bases). The CDR3 sequence is 15 residues long. In germline, CDR1 is MNHEY, CDR2 SVGAGI. The V and J ends lost 5 bases and 0 bases respectively, with 11 bases between them. The CDR3 here is CASSKDSPSYNEQFF. In nucleotides, the CDR3 is TGTGCCAGCAGTAAGGACAGTCCCTCCTACAATGAGCAGTTCTTC.

This clone was seen a handful of times. The chain carries TRBV7-6 and TRBJ1-4, with D maybe TRBD1 (5 bases). Trimming stripped 1 base from V and 5 bases from J, with 14 bases between. The germline V gene encodes CDR1 SGHVS and CDR2 FNYEAQ. The CDR3 covers 16 residues. CDR3: CASSLGIGRTNEKLFF. CDR3 nucleotide sequence: TGTGCCAGCAGCTTAGGAATAGGGAGGACAAATGAAAAACTGTTTTTT.